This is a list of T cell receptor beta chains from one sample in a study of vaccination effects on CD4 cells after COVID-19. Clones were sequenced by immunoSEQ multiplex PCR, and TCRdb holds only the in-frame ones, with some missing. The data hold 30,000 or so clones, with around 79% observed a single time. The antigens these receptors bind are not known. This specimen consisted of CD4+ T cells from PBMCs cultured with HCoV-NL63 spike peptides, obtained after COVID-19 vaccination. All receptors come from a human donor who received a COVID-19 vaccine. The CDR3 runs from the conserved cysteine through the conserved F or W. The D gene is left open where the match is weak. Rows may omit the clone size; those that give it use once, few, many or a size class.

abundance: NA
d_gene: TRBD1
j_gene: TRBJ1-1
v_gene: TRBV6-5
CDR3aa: CASGGTGREAFF
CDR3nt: TGTGCCAGCGGCGGGACAGGGCGTGAAGCTTTCTTT

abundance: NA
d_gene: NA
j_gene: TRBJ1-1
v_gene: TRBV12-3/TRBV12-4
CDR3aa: CASILWVNTEAFF
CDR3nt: TGTGCCAGCATCCTGTGGGTGAACACTGAAGCTTTCTTT

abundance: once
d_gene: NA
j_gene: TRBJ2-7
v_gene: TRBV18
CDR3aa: CASSPPGAYYEQYF
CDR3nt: TGTGCCAGCTCACCCCCAGGGGCCTATTACGAGCAGTACTTC

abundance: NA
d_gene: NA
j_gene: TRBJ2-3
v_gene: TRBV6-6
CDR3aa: CASTQGSDTQYF
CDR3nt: TGTGCCAGCACCCAGGGTTCAGATACGCAGTATTTT

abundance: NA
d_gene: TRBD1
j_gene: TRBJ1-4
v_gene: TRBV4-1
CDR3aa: CASSHLARGQGPNEKLFF
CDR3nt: TGCGCCAGCAGCCACCTCGCGCGGGGACAGGGCCCTAATGAAAAACTGTTTTTT

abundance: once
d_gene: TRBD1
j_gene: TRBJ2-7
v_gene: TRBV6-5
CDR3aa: CASRRGQGVYEQYF
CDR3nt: TGTGCCAGCAGGAGAGGACAGGGTGTGTACGAGCAGTACTTC

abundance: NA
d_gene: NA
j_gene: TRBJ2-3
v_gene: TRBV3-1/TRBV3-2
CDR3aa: CASSQGSFTDTQYF
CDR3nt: TGTGCCAGCAGCCAAGGCAGCTTCACAGATACGCAGTATTTT

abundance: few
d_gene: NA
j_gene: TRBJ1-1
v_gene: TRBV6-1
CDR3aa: CASKGASFTNTEAFF
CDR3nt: TGTGCCAGCAAAGGGGCGAGTTTTACGAACACTGAAGCTTTCTTT

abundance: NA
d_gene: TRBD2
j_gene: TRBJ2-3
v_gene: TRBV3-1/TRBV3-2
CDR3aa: CASSQEGLAEDTQYF
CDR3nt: TGTGCCAGCAGCCAAGAGGGACTAGCGGAAGATACGCAGTATTTT

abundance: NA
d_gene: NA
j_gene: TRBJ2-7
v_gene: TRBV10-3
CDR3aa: CAISEGRDGSYEQYF
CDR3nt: TGTGCCATCAGTGAGGGGCGGGACGGTTCCTACGAGCAGTACTTC

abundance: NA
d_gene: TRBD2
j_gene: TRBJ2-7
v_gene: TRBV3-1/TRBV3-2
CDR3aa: CASSQDAGGLAYEQYF
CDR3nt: TGTGCCAGCAGCCAAGATGCGGGGGGTTTGGCCTACGAGCAGTACTTC

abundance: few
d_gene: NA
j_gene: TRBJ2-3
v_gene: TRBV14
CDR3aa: CASSHRGQGADTQYF
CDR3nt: TGTGCCAGCAGCCACCGGGGCCAAGGAGCAGATACGCAGTATTTT

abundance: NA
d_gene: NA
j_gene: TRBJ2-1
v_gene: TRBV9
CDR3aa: CASSVVSEGNNEQFF
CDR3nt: TGTGCCAGCAGCGTAGTTTCTGAAGGAAACAATGAGCAGTTCTTC

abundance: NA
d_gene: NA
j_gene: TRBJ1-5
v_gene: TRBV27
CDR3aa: CASSYIQTGEGGPQHF
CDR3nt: TGTGCCAGCAGTTACATACAGACAGGCGAGGGAGGGCCCCAGCATTTT

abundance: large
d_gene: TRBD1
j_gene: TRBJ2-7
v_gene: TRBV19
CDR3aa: CASSGGQGREQYF
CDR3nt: TGTGCCAGTAGTGGGGGACAGGGCCGCGAGCAGTACTTC

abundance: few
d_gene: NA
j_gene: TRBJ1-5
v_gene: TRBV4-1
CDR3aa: CASSRGGVSNQPQHF
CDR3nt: TGCGCCAGCAGCCGAGGGGGAGTTAGCAATCAGCCCCAGCATTTT

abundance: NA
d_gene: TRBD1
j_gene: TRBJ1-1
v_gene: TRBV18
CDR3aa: CASSPSTGTGGITEAFF
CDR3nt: TGTGCCAGCTCACCATCTACCGGGACAGGGGGCATCACTGAAGCTTTCTTT

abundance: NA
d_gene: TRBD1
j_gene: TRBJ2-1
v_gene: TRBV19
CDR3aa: CASSNRGMINEQFF
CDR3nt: TGTGCCAGTAGTAACAGGGGAATGATCAATGAGCAGTTCTTC

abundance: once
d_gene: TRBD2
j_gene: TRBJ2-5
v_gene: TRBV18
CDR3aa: CASSPKIVGTTSAGTQYF
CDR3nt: TGTGCCAGCTCACCAAAGATCGTCGGGACTACATCAGCCGGGACCCAGTACTTC

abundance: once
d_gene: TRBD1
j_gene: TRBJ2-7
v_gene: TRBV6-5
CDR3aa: CASRPVAGTGVEQYF
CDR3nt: TGTGCCAGCAGACCCGTCGCCGGGACAGGGGTCGAGCAGTACTTC

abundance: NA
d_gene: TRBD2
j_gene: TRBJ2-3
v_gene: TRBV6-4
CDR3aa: CASSVGTTRTDTQYF
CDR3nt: TGTGCCAGCAGTGTAGGGACTACGCGCACAGATACGCAGTATTTT

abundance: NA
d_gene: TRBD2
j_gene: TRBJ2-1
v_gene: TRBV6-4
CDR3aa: CASSVGTSGDNEQFF
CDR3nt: TGTGCCAGCAGTGTAGGGACTAGCGGGGACAATGAGCAGTTCTTC

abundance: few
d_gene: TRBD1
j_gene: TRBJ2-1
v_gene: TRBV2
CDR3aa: CASQTGTGIPNEQFF
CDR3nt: TGTGCCAGTCAGACCGGGACAGGTATTCCCAATGAGCAGTTCTTC

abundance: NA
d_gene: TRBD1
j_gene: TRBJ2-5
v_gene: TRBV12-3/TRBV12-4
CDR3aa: CASRQGSETQYF
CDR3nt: TGTGCCAGCCGACAGGGTTCAGAGACCCAGTACTTC

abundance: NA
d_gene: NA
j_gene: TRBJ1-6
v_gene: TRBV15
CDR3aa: CATSRDRPSGGESPLHF
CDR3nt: TGTGCCACCAGCAGAGATCGTCCATCGGGGGGCGAGTCACCCCTCCACTTT

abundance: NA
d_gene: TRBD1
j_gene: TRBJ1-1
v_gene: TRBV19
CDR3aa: CASITRQGAVEAFF
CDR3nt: TGTGCCAGTATTACCAGACAGGGGGCCGTTGAAGCTTTCTTT

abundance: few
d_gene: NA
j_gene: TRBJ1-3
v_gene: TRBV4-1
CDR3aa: CASSQGAGTGNTIYF
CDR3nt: TGCGCCAGCAGCCAAGGTGCGGGGACTGGAAACACCATATATTTT

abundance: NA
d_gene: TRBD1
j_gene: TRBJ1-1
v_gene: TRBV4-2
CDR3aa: CASSLSQGGAEAFF
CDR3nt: TGTGCCAGCAGCCTATCACAGGGGGGGGCTGAAGCTTTCTTT

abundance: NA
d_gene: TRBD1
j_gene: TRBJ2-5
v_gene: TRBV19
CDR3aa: CASSIRQGGQETQYF
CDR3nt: TGTGCCAGTAGTATCCGACAGGGGGGGCAAGAGACCCAGTACTTC